The 18 T cell receptor beta chains below come from one sample, sequenced in a study of blood T cell repertoires in COVID-19. Only in-frame clones appear in the TCRdb table, and some are missing; sequencing was by immunoSEQ multiplex PCR. The sample yields around 180,000 clones, approximately 86% seen once. The sequencing input was peripheral blood. These receptor sequences come from a woman over 75 with active or convalescent COVID-19.

The chain uses TRBV4-2 and TRBJ1-2; possibly TRBD1 for D (5 bases). Looked up from germline, CDR1 is LGHNA and CDR2 is YNFKEQ. The germline V and J ends were trimmed by 1 base and 2 bases, with 8 bases remaining between them. This CDR3 region has 14 residues. The CDR3 sequence is CASSQGDWNYGYTF. CDR3 coding DNA: TGTGCCAGCAGCCAAGGGGACTGGAACTATGGCTACACCTTC.

The rearrangement uses TRBV5-4 and TRBJ2-2, with TRBD1 identical over 10 bases. The CDR3 loop spans 14 amino acids. Looked up from germline, CDR1 is SGHNT and CDR2 is YYREEE (reference sequence). The J segment lost 8 bases and the V segment lost 5 bases, leaving 6 bases of the junction unmatched. CDR3 protein: CASRRTGGRGELFF. The CDR3 DNA is TGTGCCAGCAGGAGGACAGGGGGAAGGGGGGAGCTGTTTTTT. Drawing the rest from reference TRBV5-4 and TRBJ2-2, the complete variable domain is ETGVTQSPTHLIKTRGQQVTLRCSSQSGHNTVSWYQQALGQGPQFIFQYYREEENGRGNFPPRFSGLQFPNYSSELNVNALELDDSALYLCASRRTGGRGELFFGEGSRLTVL.

The V gene is TRBV21-1, the J gene TRBJ1-1; the D segment call TRBD1 is taken from the table without a DNA check. TRBV21-1 is marked as a pseudogene. This CDR3 is built from 15 residues. The CDR3 is CASSALGQGYTEAFF. CDR3 in DNA: TGTGCCAGCAGCGCCCTGGGACAGGGTTACACTGAAGCTTTCTTT.

This clone turned up a few times. V gene TRBV5-1 combines with J gene TRBJ1-2; D may be TRBD1 (6 bases). CDR3 length: 14 amino acids. V lost 7 bases and J 8 bases, leaving 21 bases between the germline ends. Germline values: CDR1 SGHRS, CDR2 YFSETQ. The CDR3 region has the DNA TGCGCCAGCCGGGAAACAGGGCTAAGTGGCGGCTACACCTTC. As protein: CASRETGLSGGYTF.

The chain has TRBV11-1 and TRBJ2-1, with 8 bases lining up with TRBD2. V was clipped by 7 bases and J by 6 bases; unmatched bases: 11. Germline V gives CDR1 SGHAT, CDR2 FQDESV (reference sequence). This CDR3 comprises 15 residues. CDR3 residues: CASTSSGRESNEQFF. CDR3 nucleotides: TGTGCCAGCACTTCGAGCGGGAGAGAATCCAATGAGCAGTTCTTC.

The V call is TRBV2, the J call TRBJ2-1; D not certain. The CDR3 totals 14 residues. In germline, CDR1 is SNHLY, CDR2 FYNNEI. The germline V and J ends were trimmed by 5 bases and 8 bases, with 16 bases remaining between them. The CDR3 sequence: CASSLRLPTHEQFF. The CDR3 nucleotides are TGTGCCAGCAGTCTGAGACTCCCGACCCATGAGCAGTTCTTC.

As DNA, the CDR3 is TGTGCCAGTAGTATAGACCCCGACAGGACGATCTATGGCTACACCTTC. This sequence encodes CASSIDPDRTIYGYTF. The chain employs TRBV19 and TRBJ1-2; D may be TRBD1 (6 bases). This CDR3 region has 16 residues. Trimming pared 0 bases from V and 4 bases from J, leaving 15 bases between. Per germline, CDR1 LNHDA and CDR2 SQIVND (reference sequence).

The V call is TRBV2, the J call TRBJ1-1; D remains unclear. The V end was cut by 8 bases, the J end by 1 base, with 14 bases between. Looked up from germline, CDR1 is SNHLY and CDR2 is FYNNEI. This CDR3 has 14 residues. The CDR3 loop is CASGPQAGNTEAFF. The CDR3 nucleotides read TGTGCCAGCGGCCCGCAGGCTGGGAACACTGAAGCTTTCTTT.

The chain combines TRBV4-1 with TRBJ2-1, with D perhaps matching TRBD2 (6 bases). The ends were cut back, 4 bases at V and 4 bases at J, with 17 bases in the middle. The CDR3 totals 16 residues. CDR1 and CDR2 from the germline V gene are MGHRA and YSYEKL. CDR3 loop: CASSRQPGLTYNEQFF. The CDR3 coding sequence is TGCGCCAGCAGCCGGCAGCCGGGACTTACTTACAATGAGCAGTTCTTC.

V usage is TRBV6-5 and J usage is TRBJ1-5; 7 positions match TRBD1. The V segment lost 5 bases and the J segment 7 bases; nucleotides outside the gene matches: 8. Germline V gives CDR1 MNHEY, CDR2 SVGAGI. The CDR3 consists of 14 residues. CDR3 in DNA: TGTGCCAGCAGTCCCCAGGGGGTGAGCCAGCCCCAGCATTTT. This gives the protein CASSPQGVSQPQHF.

This clone was recorded only once. This chain joins TRBV3-1 (or the pseudogene TRBV3-2) and TRBJ2-1, with a weak D call TRBD2 (6 bases). The CDR3 runs to 14 residues. The germline V gene has CDR1 LGHDT and CDR2 YNNKEL (reference sequence). V was cut by 2 bases and J by 7 bases, with 12 bases left in between. This chain's CDR3 is CASSQMGLSNEQFF. In DNA, the CDR3 is TGTGCCAGCAGCCAAATGGGACTGTCAAATGAGCAGTTCTTC.

The chain carries TRBV4-2 and TRBJ2-7; D ambiguous. Per germline, CDR1 LGHNA and CDR2 YNFKEQ. The length of the CDR3 is 13 residues. V was trimmed by 4 bases and J by 0 bases, leaving 7 bases between them. The CDR3 here is CASSLMSSYEQYF. The CDR3 bases are TGTGCCAGCAGCCTGATGAGCTCCTACGAGCAGTACTTC.

V is TRBV7-9 and J is TRBJ1-3, with TRBD1 as a possible D gene (5 bases). The V gene's germline CDR1 is SEHNR and CDR2 FQNEAQ (reference sequence). The ends were cut back, 3 bases at V and 7 bases at J, with 13 bases in the middle. The CDR3 consists of 14 residues. CDR3 residues: CASSLAGRVNTIYF. The CDR3 nucleotides read TGTGCCAGCAGCTTGGCCGGCAGGGTGAACACCATATATTTT.

The genes are TRBV2 and TRBJ1-2, with D hard to call. Trimming left V 4 bases short and J 4 bases short, with 10 bases between. There are 13 residues in the CDR3. The germline gives CDR1 SNHLY, CDR2 FYNNEI. The CDR3 coding sequence is TGTGCCAGCAGTGTTTACAGCTCCTATGGCTACACCTTC. Its translation: CASSVYSSYGYTF. The full variable domain, its missing parts supplied by reference TRBV2 and TRBJ1-2, is EPEVTQTPSHQVTQMGQEVILRCVPISNHLYFYWYRQILGQKVEFLVSFYNNEISEKSEIFDDQFSVERPDGSNFTLKIRSTKLEDSAMYFCASSVYSSYGYTFGSGTRLTVV.

The chain uses TRBV2 and TRBJ1-1; D gene ambiguous. CDR1 is SNHLY and CDR2 is FYNNEI in the germline V gene. This CDR3 region has 12 residues. Between the trimmed V and J ends, which lost 7 bases and 4 bases, there was a span of 10 bases. The CDR3 loop reads CASITSGTEAFF. The CDR3 DNA reads TGTGCCAGCATTACGTCCGGCACTGAAGCTTTCTTT.

This sequence joins TRBV9 and TRBJ2-1, with TRBD2 matching 15 bases. Germline CDR1 reads SGDLS; CDR2 reads YYNGEE. The CDR3 has 15 residues. Trimming cost V 4 bases and J 12 bases; bases outside gene matches: 8. The CDR3: CASSQGLAGGQWQFF. DNA for the CDR3: TGTGCCAGCAGCCAGGGACTAGCGGGAGGTCAGTGGCAGTTCTTC. The full variable domain, in which reference TRBV9 and TRBJ2-1 provide the parts outside the CDR3, is DSGVTQTPKHLITATGQRVTLRCSPRSGDLSVYWYQQSLDQGLQFLIQYYNGEERAKGNILERFSAQQFPDLHSELNLSSLELGDSALYFCASSQGLAGGQWQFFGPGTRLTVL.

This clone was seen at least ten times. The chain uses TRBV19 and TRBJ1-2; 8 bases are shared with TRBD1. V gave up 0 bases and J gave up 1 base; unmatched junction bases: 10. The CDR3 has 18 residues. Germline V gives CDR1 LNHDA, CDR2 SQIVND (reference sequence). CDR3 residues: CASSIEIPGQAINYGYTF. DNA of the CDR3: TGTGCCAGTAGTATAGAAATTCCGGGACAGGCCATTAACTATGGCTACACCTTC.

V gene TRBV2 combines with J gene TRBJ2-7; TRBD2 matches at 11 bases. The trim removed 2 bases at V and 5 bases at J, leaving 5 bases unmatched. The V gene's germline CDR1 is SNHLY and CDR2 FYNNEI. The CDR3 covers 15 residues. The CDR3 nucleotides are TGTGCCAGCAGTGAATGGCTAGCGGGAGGTGACGAGCAGTACTTC. Translating gives CASSEWLAGGDEQYF.